The rows below give T cell receptor beta chains drawn from one sample of a study of identical twins. TCRdb redid the calling of the 5' RACE reads with MiXCR, one entry per CDR3 protein. The table lists 450,000 or so distinct CDR3 sequences, approximately 15% of them singletons. This sample also appeared in a second study, on yellow fever vaccine responses in identical twins.

Specimen: CD4+ T cells sorted from blood. The receptors stem from a woman under 30 in good health. Both conserved end residues are part of each CDR3. Each record gives: V gene, J gene, D gene, clone size, CDR3 DNA, CDR3 protein. A D gene is named only where the DNA matches it firmly. Clone size is shown for a subset of rows, as once, few, many or a class of expanded clone.

V: TRBV28; J: TRBJ2-2; D: TRBD1; size: once; DNA: TGTGCCAGCAGTCCTTACAGGGGATATAACACCGGGGAGCTGTTTTTT; CDR3: CASSPYRGYNTGELFF
V: TRBV28; J: TRBJ2-7; D: -; size: few; DNA: TGTGCCAGCAGTTTAAGAGGGAGGGGGGCCTACGAGCAGTACTTC; CDR3: CASSLRGRGAYEQYF
V: TRBV5-1; J: TRBJ2-2; D: TRBD2; size: many; DNA: TGCGCCAGCAGCTTGGTACTAGCGGGAGCGAACACCGGGGAGCTGTTTTTT; CDR3: CASSLVLAGANTGELFF
V: TRBV28; J: TRBJ1-2; D: -; size: few; DNA: TGTGCCAGCAGTTCGACGATCTATGGCTACACCTTC; CDR3: CASSSTIYGYTF
V: TRBV10-3; J: TRBJ2-2; D: -; size: -; DNA: TGTGCCATCAGCCCCGACACGGACACCGGGGAGCTGTTTTTT; CDR3: CAISPDTDTGELFF
V: TRBV27; J: TRBJ2-3; D: TRBD2; size: few; DNA: TGTGCCAGCAGTCCTAGCGGGGGGGCCTTTGCAGATACGCAGTATTTT; CDR3: CASSPSGGAFADTQYF
V: TRBV29-1; J: TRBJ2-2; D: TRBD2; size: -; DNA: TGCAGCGTTGGCAGGACTAGCACCGGGGAGCTGTTTTTT; CDR3: CSVGRTSTGELFF
V: TRBV28; J: TRBJ2-5; D: -; size: -; DNA: TGTGCCAGCAGACCCGTGGGGTGGCAAGAGACCCAGTACTTC; CDR3: CASRPVGWQETQYF
V: TRBV3-1; J: TRBJ2-3; D: -; size: -; DNA: TGTGCCAGCAGCCAAGTTGTCTCTACGCAGTATTTT; CDR3: CASSQVVSTQYF
V: TRBV28; J: TRBJ2-3; D: -; size: -; DNA: TGTGCCAGCACCTCGGGACAAATGATCACAGATACGCAGTATTTT; CDR3: CASTSGQMITDTQYF
V: TRBV29-1; J: TRBJ2-3; D: TRBD2; size: -; DNA: TGCAGCGTTCCAACTAGCGGGAACACAGATACGCAGTATTTT; CDR3: CSVPTSGNTDTQYF
V: TRBV6-5; J: TRBJ2-5; D: -; size: -; DNA: TGTGCCAGCAGTTACGGGGGAGTCGGATTGGAGACCCAGTACTTC; CDR3: CASSYGGVGLETQYF
V: TRBV7-7; J: TRBJ2-3; D: -; size: many; DNA: TGTGCCAGCAGCTTAGGCCCCACAGATACGCAGTATTTT; CDR3: CASSLGPTDTQYF
V: TRBV20-1; J: TRBJ2-1; D: -; size: -; DNA: TGCAGTGCTAGAGTCAGGGGAGGGACCTCCTACAATGAGCAGTTCTTC; CDR3: CSARVRGGTSYNEQFF
V: TRBV15; J: TRBJ1-2; D: -; size: -; DNA: TGTGCCACCAGCAGAGATCGCAGTCCGGGCTATGGCTACACCTTC; CDR3: CATSRDRSPGYGYTF
V: TRBV3-1; J: TRBJ1-1; D: -; size: few; DNA: TGTGCCAGCAGTCTCAGAGCGGGTCTTCAGAACACTGAAGCTTTCTTT; CDR3: CASSLRAGLQNTEAFF
V: TRBV6-1; J: TRBJ2-7; D: TRBD2; size: few; DNA: TGTGCCAGCAGCGTAGTCGGGACTAGCGGGTCCTACGAGCAGTACTTC; CDR3: CASSVVGTSGSYEQYF
V: TRBV5-1; J: TRBJ2-7; D: TRBD2; size: many; DNA: TGCGCCAGCAGCTTGTCTAGCGGGAGGGCCGCCTACGAGCAGTACTTC; CDR3: CASSLSSGRAAYEQYF
V: TRBV11-1; J: TRBJ2-4; D: TRBD1; size: -; DNA: TGTGCCAGCAGCTTAGAGGACAGGGGACCCCAGTACTTC; CDR3: CASSLEDRGPQYF
V: TRBV15; J: TRBJ2-3; D: TRBD2; size: many; DNA: TGTGCCACCAGCAGGGGGGGAGGCGGGAGAGGCACAGATACGCAGTATTTT; CDR3: CATSRGGGGRGTDTQYF
V: TRBV28; J: TRBJ2-3; D: TRBD2; size: -; DNA: TGTGCCAGCAGTTTCGCTAGCGGGGCCACAGATACGCAGTATTTT; CDR3: CASSFASGATDTQYF
V: TRBV11-2; J: TRBJ2-2; D: -; size: few; DNA: TGTGCCAGCAGCTCCCGGACGGGAAAAACATCGAACACCGGGGAGCTGTTTTTT; CDR3: CASSSRTGKTSNTGELFF
V: TRBV10-3; J: TRBJ2-7; D: -; size: many; DNA: TGTGCCATCAATCCGGGACCCTCCTACGAGCAGTACTTC; CDR3: CAINPGPSYEQYF
V: TRBV3-1; J: TRBJ1-5; D: -; size: few; DNA: TGTGCCAGCAGCCACGAGACAGGGCCCCAGCATTTT; CDR3: CASSHETGPQHF
V: TRBV4-2; J: TRBJ2-3; D: -; size: -; DNA: TGTGCCAGCAGCCAAGGGACTACACAATATACGCAGTATTTT; CDR3: CASSQGTTQYTQYF
V: TRBV5-1; J: TRBJ2-2; D: -; size: few; DNA: TGCGCCAGCAGCTTGGCCCATAACACCGGGGAGCTGTTTTTT; CDR3: CASSLAHNTGELFF
V: TRBV6-2/TRBV6-3; J: TRBJ2-7; D: -; size: few; DNA: TGTGCCAGCAGTTTTCCACGGACACACGGGGCAGTACGGGAGCAGTACTTC; CDR3: CASSFPRTHGAVREQYF
V: TRBV5-1; J: TRBJ2-5; D: -; size: many; DNA: TGCGCCAGCAGCCCTGGCGACGGTGAGGGAGAGACCCAGTACTTC; CDR3: CASSPGDGEGETQYF
V: TRBV12-3/TRBV12-4; J: TRBJ2-1; D: TRBD1; size: few; DNA: TGTGCCAGCAGCCGATCAGGGGGTTGGGGTGAGCAGTTCTTC; CDR3: CASSRSGGWGEQFF
V: TRBV5-1; J: TRBJ1-6; D: -; size: many; DNA: TGCGCCAGCAGCCCGACCGGGACGGACAATTCACCCCTCCACTTT; CDR3: CASSPTGTDNSPLHF